The rows below give T cell receptor beta chains drawn from one sample of a study of blood T cell repertoires in COVID-19. Sequenced by immunoSEQ multiplex PCR; TCRdb stores in-frame clones only, minus some. The table has about 270,000 clones, less than 85% seen once. Sequenced input: peripheral blood. These receptor sequences come from a woman aged 18-35 years with acute or convalescent COVID-19. Both conserved end residues are part of each CDR3. Fields, in order: J gene, D gene, V gene, clone size, CDR3 DNA, CDR3 protein. D genes are given only for firm matches. Some rows have no size entry. The others give once, few or many, or a class for an expanded clone.

>TRBJ1-1|-|TRBV6-2/TRBV6-3|-
TGTGCCAGCAGTTTAGAAATTGCGGACCTGAGGGTGAACACTGAAGCTTTCTTT
CASSLEIADLRVNTEAFF
>TRBJ1-3|TRBD1|TRBV19|-
TGTGCCAGTAGTGCTATCTGGAGCAGGGGGAATGGAAACACCATATATTTT
CASSAIWSRGNGNTIYF
>TRBJ2-2|-|TRBV21-1|-
TGTGCCAGCAGCCAAGGCAAAGGCGGACTAGCGGGAATCCCGAACACCGGGGAGCTGTTTTTT
CASSQGKGGLAGIPNTGELFF
>TRBJ1-5|-|TRBV19|-
TGTGCCAGTAGTATGCCTGGGGGCCAGCCCCAGCATTTT
CASSMPGGQPQHF
>TRBJ2-7|-|TRBV29-1|-
TGCAGCGTTGAAGGCGACTCCTACGAGCAGTACTTC
CSVEGDSYEQYF
>TRBJ1-2|-|TRBV5-1|-
TGCGCCAGCAGCTTGGACGGACAGACGTCCTATGGCTACACCTTC
CASSLDGQTSYGYTF
>TRBJ2-1|-|TRBV25-1|-
TGTGCCAGCAGTGAATCGGGGATAGGGTATGAGCAGTTCTTC
CASSESGIGYEQFF
>TRBJ2-7|-|TRBV6-2/TRBV6-3|-
TGTGCCAGCAGCCACCGCGTCTCAGACAGCGTATTCCTCTACGAGCAGTACTTC
CASSHRVSDSVFLYEQYF
>TRBJ1-4|TRBD1|TRBV27|-
TGTGCCAGCAGCGACAGGGGGCGAATTGAAAAACTGTTTTTT
CASSDRGRIEKLFF
>TRBJ1-2|TRBD1|TRBV6-6|-
TGTGCCAGCAGTACCCACTTAGGACAGGGATACTATGGCTACACCTTC
CASSTHLGQGYYGYTF
>TRBJ1-1|TRBD1|TRBV7-9|-
TGTGCCAGCAGCTTAGAGGAGGGGGCAGGAGCTTTCTTT
CASSLEEGAGAFF
>TRBJ1-2|-|TRBV12-2|-
TGTGCAAGTCGCTTAGTGGTTCACAGGGGCGTAGACTATGGCTACACCTTC
CASRLVVHRGVDYGYTF
>TRBJ2-2|TRBD2|TRBV2|once
TGTGCCACCATCGCCGACGGGGGGTCCTTCGGGGAGCTGTTTTTT
CATIADGGSFGELFF
>TRBJ1-6|-|TRBV28|-
TGTGCCAGCAGTTTTCGTCCAGAGGAGACCCTCCACTTT
CASSFRPEETLHF
>TRBJ1-3|-|TRBV2|-
TGTGCTAGACAGTATCTCGCAGCCTCTGGAAACACCATATATTTT
CARQYLAASGNTIYF
>TRBJ1-1|-|TRBV15|-
TGTGCCACCAGCAGAGATGCGGGGGATGCTGAAGCTTTCTTT
CATSRDAGDAEAFF
>TRBJ1-6|TRBD1|TRBV18|-
TGTGCCAGCTCACCGCGTGGGACAGGGGGAAATTCACCCCTCCACTTT
CASSPRGTGGNSPLHF
>TRBJ1-3|-|TRBV9|-
TGTGCCAGCAGCGTAGGTCCCCCCGAGGGTTCTGGAAACACCATATATTTT
CASSVGPPEGSGNTIYF
>TRBJ2-5|-|TRBV27|once
TGTGCCAGCAGTAGCGGGACAGGTCGTGGATGGACCCAGTACTTC
CASSSGTGRGWTQYF
>TRBJ2-5|-|TRBV2|once
TGTGCCAGCAGTCACAAATTTGAGACCCAGTACTTC
CASSHKFETQYF
>TRBJ1-5|TRBD1|TRBV19|-
TGTGCCAGTAGTCCCGGGACAGGGGCCTATCAGCCCCAGCATTTT
CASSPGTGAYQPQHF
>TRBJ2-7|-|TRBV7-8|-
TGTGCCAGCAGCTTAGGGCAGGCCGGCTACGAGCAGTACTTC
CASSLGQAGYEQYF
>TRBJ1-2|-|TRBV3-1/TRBV3-2|-
TGTGCCAGCAGCCACCCTAGTCCAGATTATGGCTACACCTTC
CASSHPSPDYGYTF
>TRBJ1-2|-|TRBV12-5|-
TGTGCTAGTGGTTTGGTTACAGGATCCCCTTCTAACTATGGCTACACCTTC
CASGLVTGSPSNYGYTF
>TRBJ2-2|-|TRBV28|-
TGTGCCAGCAGTTGGATGGGGGAGGTAGGGCTGTTTTTT
CASSWMGEVGLFF
>TRBJ2-3|-|TRBV4-2|-
TGTGCCAGCAGCCATCCTCTAGGAACAGATACGCAGTATTTT
CASSHPLGTDTQYF
>TRBJ1-2|-|TRBV7-8|-
TGTGCCAGCAGCTTCGAAACAGGGCTCTATGGCTACACCTTC
CASSFETGLYGYTF
>TRBJ1-5|-|TRBV27|-
TGTGCCAGCAGTTTAGGCAGAGGTAGCAATCAGCCCCAGCATTTT
CASSLGRGSNQPQHF
>TRBJ1-2|-|TRBV6-1|-
TGTGCCAGCAGTGAGCAAAGACAGAACTATGGCTACACCTTC
CASSEQRQNYGYTF
>TRBJ2-6|-|TRBV27|-
TGTGCCAGCAGCAAGACAGGATCCTCTGGGGCCAACGTCCTGACTTTC
CASSKTGSSGANVLTF
>TRBJ2-5|TRBD2|TRBV4-1|-
TGCGCCAGCAGCCAAGGGGACTACCTACAAGAGACCCAGTACTTC
CASSQGDYLQETQYF
>TRBJ1-3|-|TRBV18|-
TGTGCCAGCTCACCAGACAGGACCTACTCTGGAAACACCATATATTTT
CASSPDRTYSGNTIYF
>TRBJ1-1|-|TRBV5-1|few
TGCGCCAGCAGCCCGCGGACAATCGGAAACACTGAAGCTTTCTTT
CASSPRTIGNTEAFF
>TRBJ2-7|TRBD2|TRBV4-3|-
TGCGCCAGCAGCCAAGTCGGTAGCGGGGCCCTCTACGAGCAGTACTTC
CASSQVGSGALYEQYF
>TRBJ2-7|TRBD2|TRBV5-1|-
TGCGCCAGCAGTCTGACTGGACTAGCGGGAGGGCCGGTAAACTACGAGCAGTACTTC
CASSLTGLAGGPVNYEQYF
>TRBJ2-5|-|TRBV18|-
TGTGCCAGCTCACCCGTCGTCCTAAACAGGGCAGAGACCCAGTACTTC
CASSPVVLNRAETQYF
>TRBJ2-7|-|TRBV5-1|-
TGCGCCAGCAGCTTGACCCAGGGAACCTACGAGCAGTACTTC
CASSLTQGTYEQYF
>TRBJ1-6|-|TRBV27|-
TGTGCCACCTCCAGGGGATATAATTCACCCCTCCACTTT
CATSRGYNSPLHF